This T cell receptor (beta chain) was captured in a study of cytomegalovirus exposure and HLA in healthy donors. Background on the study: Unique TCRs from HLA-typed donors, 80 million to 90 million of them, were held in an early data release. Study-wide findings and caveats: In vitro work confirmed that a few CMV-associated chains recognize CMV antigens. Generally TCR sequences proved uncommon, though certain public TCRs appeared in numerous donors. An apparent linkage of common viral pathogens to several of the most significant clusters emerged in a later analysis.

Primers for the PCR totalled 60 Vbeta and 13 Jbeta. Data came from immunoSEQ multiplex PCR; TCRdb stores just in-frame clones and leaves some out. This sample has 150,000 to 200,000 clones, with almost 85% found just once. In its sample, this clone was seen once. The antigen is not known. Looked up from germline, CDR1 is SGHDT and CDR2 is YYEEEE. This CDR3 region has 12 residues. V was cut by 3 bases and J by 9 bases, with 13 bases left in between. The sequence derives from a boy aged 10-17 years in good health and CMV-seronegative. The specimen sequenced was PBMCs. V and J are TRBV5-6 and TRBJ2-7, with D possibly matching TRBD1 (6 bases). This CDR3 reads CASSSGDYWQYF. The CDR3 nucleotides are TGTGCCAGCAGCTCAGGGGATTACTGGCAGTACTTC.